This T cell receptor beta chain was captured in a study of T cells in Graves' hyperthyroidism and ophthalmopathy. V was clipped by 0 bases and J by 6 bases, with 16 bases between them. There are 16 residues in the CDR3. Looked up from germline, CDR1 is SGHRS and CDR2 is YFSETQ. Researchers took RNA transcripts and amplified the TCR beta CDR3 regions from them. Carried out on the TCR CDR3, a first-round RT-PCR used the HTBI primer set. TCRdb ran MiXCR on the multiplex PCR reads and lists one entry per CDR3 protein. The sample contains about 600,000 distinct CDR3 sequences, 16% of which appear only once. This clonotype was detected a few times.

The rearrangement joins TRBV5-1 to TRBJ2-1; tentative D call: TRBD1 (5 bases). The receptor's source is a woman aged 40-49 years with Graves' ophthalmopathy. Sequences were obtained from blood. Here the CDR3 reads CASSLGGGVSSNEQFF. CDR3 sequence (DNA): TGCGCCAGCAGCTTGGGGGGCGGCGTTTCGTCCAATGAGCAGTTCTTC. The variable domain in full, completed from reference TRBV5-1 and TRBJ2-1, reads KAGVTQTPRYLIKTRGQQVTLSCSPISGHRSVSWYQQTPGQGLQFLFEYFSETQRNKGNFPGRFSGRQFSNSRSEMNVSTLELGDSALYLCASSLGGGVSSNEQFFGPGTRLTVL.